Each of the 17 T cell receptor beta chains below was sequenced from the same sample in a study of shared clonotypes between healthy human individuals. Generated by immunoSEQ multiplex PCR, the TCRdb table keeps only in-frame clones and is missing some. The profile shows millions of clones, approximately 95% of them singletons. The sequencing sample was made of naive CD4+ T cells sorted from blood. Subset reported: CD45RA+ positively selected. The source of these receptors is a man between 18 and 35 years old in good health.

This clone was recorded once. V usage is TRBV5-6 and J usage is TRBJ2-7; TRBD1 matches at 7 bases. CDR3 length equals 14 residues. Germline V gives CDR1 SGHDT, CDR2 YYEEEE. V trimming: 4 bases; J trimming: 2 bases; junction bases outside the gene matches: 6. The chain's CDR3 is CASSQDRVTYEQYF. DNA for the CDR3: TGTGCCAGCAGCCAAGACAGGGTAACCTACGAGCAGTACTTC.

With regard to this clone: Within the sample, other DNA sequences also encode this same CDR3. The V gene is TRBV20-1, the J gene TRBJ1-1, with D maybe TRBD1 (6 bases). Looked up from germline, CDR1 is DFQATT and CDR2 is SNEGSKA (reference sequence). V was clipped by 6 bases and J by 4 bases, with 9 bases between them. The CDR3 has 11 amino acids. The CDR3 loop is CSAPGVTEAFF. CDR3 in DNA: TGCAGTGCGCCAGGGGTCACTGAAGCTTTCTTT.

The V call is TRBV19, the J call TRBJ1-2; D might be TRBD1 (5 bases). The germline gives CDR1 LNHDA, CDR2 SQIVND (reference sequence). Deletions cut 3 bases from V and 4 bases from J, with 12 bases between. This CDR3 region has 14 residues. CDR3 nucleotide sequence: TGTGCCAGTAGTATGCAGGGCCCCGGCTATGGCTACACCTTC. Encoded protein: CASSMQGPGYGYTF.

CDR3 sequence (DNA): TGCGCCAGCAGCTTGGCAGGGGACCTCAATGAAAAACTGTTTTTT. Its protein product is CASSLAGDLNEKLFF. J is TRBJ1-4 and V is TRBV5-1; tentative D call: TRBD1 (6 bases). The CDR3 sequence is 15 residues long. Trimming cost V 0 bases and J 5 bases, with 11 bases left between them. From germline, CDR1 is SGHRS and CDR2 YFSETQ.

The chain uses TRBV4-1 and TRBJ2-5, with D perhaps matching TRBD2 (5 bases). Trimming left V 1 base short and J 2 bases short, with 14 bases between. Germline CDR1 MGHRA, CDR2 YSYEKL. This CDR3 has 16 residues. The CDR3 DNA follows: TGCGCCAGCAGCCAAGGATGGACTGGATTACAAGAGACCCAGTACTTC. It is translated as CASSQGWTGLQETQYF.

This chain connects TRBV5-5 to TRBJ1-5, with TRBD1 matching 7 bases. Germline lookup yields CDR1 SGHKS and CDR2 YYEKEE (reference sequence). The CDR3 consists of 14 residues. V was pared by 3 bases and J by 7 bases, with 7 bases of the junction left unmatched. The CDR3 loop reads CASSSLTGEQPQHF. The CDR3 DNA is TGTGCCAGCAGCTCGTTAACAGGGGAACAGCCCCAGCATTTT.

J is TRBJ2-7 and V is TRBV18; 7 bases match TRBD1. Germline-derived CDR1 and CDR2 are KGHSH and LQKENI. Trimming took 3 bases from V and 3 from J; bases not matched to a gene: 5. The CDR3 has 14 amino acids. The CDR3 region is CASSPDRSHYEQYF. CDR3 coding DNA: TGTGCCAGCTCACCGGACAGGTCCCACTACGAGCAGTACTTC.

This clone was counted a single time. The chain has TRBV9 and TRBJ1-6, with D perhaps TRBD1 (6 bases). There are 15 residues in the CDR3. V lost 0 bases and J lost 7, with 11 bases in between. CDR1 is SGDLS, CDR2 YYNGEE, per germline. DNA of the CDR3: TGTGCCAGCAGCGTAGACGCTACAGGGAATTCACCCCTCCACTTT. Encoded protein: CASSVDATGNSPLHF. The full variable domain, its missing parts supplied by reference TRBV9 and TRBJ1-6, is DSGVTQTPKHLITATGQRVTLRCSPRSGDLSVYWYQQSLDQGLQFLIQYYNGEERAKGNILERFSAQQFPDLHSELNLSSLELGDSALYFCASSVDATGNSPLHFGNGTRLTVT.

CDR3 amino acids: CATSLGGGSVTNEKLFF. The CDR3 DNA reads TGTGCCACCAGCCTCGGGGGAGGTAGTGTTACTAATGAAAAACTGTTTTTT. This chain joins TRBV15 and TRBJ1-4; TRBD1 is a possible D gene (5 bases). V lost 5 bases and J lost 2, with 18 bases in between. The CDR3 runs 17 residues. The germline V gene has CDR1 LNHNV and CDR2 YYDKDF (reference sequence). Full variable domain (outside the CDR3, taken from reference TRBV15 and TRBJ1-4): DAMVIQNPRYQVTQFGKPVTLSCSQTLNHNVMYWYQQKSSQAPKLLFHYYDKDFNNEADTPDNFQSRRPNTSFCFLDIRSPGLGDTAMYLCATSLGGGSVTNEKLFFGSGTQLSVL.

DNA for the CDR3: TGTGCCAGCAGCTTGGCCGGACTAGCGGGCTACAATGAGCAGTTCTTC. Protein product: CASSLAGLAGYNEQFF. This chain uses TRBV5-4 with TRBJ2-1; 11 bases match TRBD2. Per germline, CDR1 SGHNT and CDR2 YYREEE (reference sequence). There are 16 residues in the CDR3. Germline trimming cut 0 bases from V and 3 bases from J; bases unmatched to any gene: 2.

This clone appeared once. The chain joins TRBV10-3 to TRBJ1-1, with D tentatively TRBD1 (5 bases). Trimming took 7 bases from V and 2 from J, leaving 11 bases between them. Germline V lookup: CDR1 ENHRY, CDR2 SYGVKD. The CDR3 runs to 13 residues. The CDR3 here is CAITGTVNTEAFF. Written as DNA, the CDR3 is TGTGCCATCACCGGGACGGTAAACACTGAAGCTTTCTTT.

The rearrangement links TRBV4-1 to TRBJ1-6; D is undetermined. CDR1 is MGHRA, CDR2 YSYEKL, per germline. Between the trimmed V and J ends, which lost 2 bases and 0 bases, there was a span of 20 bases. The CDR3 has 20 amino acids. The CDR3 loop is CASSQRALSQLSSYNSPLHF. CDR3 bases: TGCGCCAGCAGCCAAAGGGCCCTGTCACAATTGAGCTCCTATAATTCACCCCTCCACTTT.

This chain links TRBV27 with TRBJ2-7; 9 bases agree with TRBD1. The V gene end was trimmed by 4 bases and the J gene end by 4 bases; junction bases not matched to a gene: 8. CDR3 length equals 15 residues. The V gene's germline CDR1 is MNHEY and CDR2 SMNVEV (reference sequence). The CDR3 spells CASSSSGTGKYEQYF. CDR3 sequence (DNA): TGTGCCAGCAGTTCCTCCGGGACAGGGAAGTACGAGCAGTACTTC.

The J gene is TRBJ2-7, the V gene TRBV7-2, with a possible D match to TRBD2 (6 bases). The CDR3 has 16 residues. Germline V gene sequence: CDR1 SGHTA, CDR2 FQGNSA. V lost 0 bases and J 5 bases, leaving 17 bases between the germline ends. CDR3 region: CASSLALGPGLDEQYF. CDR3 sequence (DNA): TGTGCCAGCAGCTTAGCGCTGGGGCCGGGACTTGACGAGCAGTACTTC.

V is TRBV18 and J is TRBJ2-1; the D call may be TRBD1 or TRBD2 (5 bases each). The CDR3 is made up of 16 amino acids. Germline loops: CDR1 KGHSH, CDR2 LQKENI. The V end was cut by 3 bases, the J end by 6 bases, with 18 bases between. The CDR3 loop reads CASSPGTSMGVNEQFF. The CDR3 DNA reads as TGTGCCAGCTCACCGGGGACCTCCATGGGGGTCAATGAGCAGTTCTTC.

The CDR3, as DNA: TGCAGCGTTCGCCTTATGGGGACAGGGAACACTGAAGCTTTCTTT. This encodes CSVRLMGTGNTEAFF. V is TRBV29-1 and J is TRBJ1-1, with 8 nucleotides matching TRBD1. The CDR3 is 15 amino acids. V lost 5 bases to trimming and J lost 1 base; unmatched junction nucleotides: 9. Germline CDR1 SQVTM, CDR2 ANQGSEA.

This clone came up once. V is TRBV9 and J is TRBJ2-2; D ambiguous. There are 14 residues in the CDR3. V lost 3 bases, J lost 6 bases, and 12 bases lay in between. Germline V gives CDR1 SGDLS, CDR2 YYNGEE. As DNA, the CDR3 is TGTGCCAGCAGCGCCGAATTGAGCGCCGGGGAGCTGTTTTTT. This gives the protein CASSAELSAGELFF.